This T cell receptor beta chain is from a study of cytomegalovirus exposure and HLA in healthy donors. Primers included in the PCR were 60 Vbeta and 13 Jbeta primers. Clones were sequenced by immunoSEQ multiplex PCR, and TCRdb holds only the in-frame ones, with some missing. The table lists about 160,000 clones, with roughly 2% in the top ten. Trimming cost V 4 bases and J 10 bases; bases outside gene matches: 3. In germline, CDR1 is MRHNA, CDR2 SNTAGT. The CDR3 covers 12 residues. Input material: PBMCs. The chain links TRBV6-4 to TRBJ1-4; 7 nucleotides agree with TRBD1. The receptor was isolated from a man younger than 45 in good health and CMV-seronegative. The CDR3 reads CASSGQGGKLFF. The DNA for the CDR3 is TGTGCCAGCAGTGGACAGGGCGGAAAACTGTTTTTT.